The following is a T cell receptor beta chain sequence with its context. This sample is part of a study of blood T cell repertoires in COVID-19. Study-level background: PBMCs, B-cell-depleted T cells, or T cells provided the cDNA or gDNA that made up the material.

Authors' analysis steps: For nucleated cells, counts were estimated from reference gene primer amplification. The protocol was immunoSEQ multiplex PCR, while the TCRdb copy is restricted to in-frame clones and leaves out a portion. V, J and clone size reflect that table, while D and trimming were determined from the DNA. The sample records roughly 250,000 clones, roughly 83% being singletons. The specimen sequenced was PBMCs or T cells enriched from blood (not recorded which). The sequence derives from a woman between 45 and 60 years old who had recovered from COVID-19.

Here the CDR3 reads CASSKTVNTEAFF. CDR3 coding DNA: TGTGCCAGTAGTAAAACGGTGAACACTGAAGCTTTCTTT. The gene calls are TRBV19 and TRBJ1-1; D unclear. Germline assignment: CDR1 LNHDA and CDR2 SQIVND (reference sequence). Trimming stripped 4 bases from V and 0 bases from J, with 6 bases between. CDR3 size: 13 residues.